The 3 T cell receptor beta chains in this list originate from one sample, sequenced in a study of cytotoxic CD8 clonotypes in ibrutinib-treated CLL. Here immunoSEQ multiplex PCR was the method, and the copy in TCRdb shows in-frame clones only, minus some. The top ten clones hold about 6% of a sample with 200,000 to 250,000 clones, 70% of them seen once. The input for sequencing was PBMCs, taken after 12 months of ibrutinib treatment. The receptors were sampled from a human donor with chronic lymphocytic leukemia.

The rearrangement joins TRBV28 to TRBJ1-5; no reliable D call. The germline V gene encodes CDR1 MDHEN and CDR2 SYDVKM. This CDR3 comprises 12 residues. The ends were cut back, 3 bases at V and 4 bases at J, with 4 bases in the middle. CDR3 amino acids: CASSLVNQPQHF. As DNA, the CDR3 is TGTGCCAGCAGTTTGGTTAATCAGCCCCAGCATTTT.

This chain links TRBV12-5 with TRBJ2-5, with D possibly being TRBD1 (6 bases). The CDR3 spans 13 residues. Trimming took off 6 bases at V and 5 bases at J, with 13 bases between the two ends. Germline V gene sequence: CDR1 LGHNT, CDR2 FRNRAP. The CDR3 DNA is TGTGCTAGTGGCTACAGGGTAGGGGAGACCCAGTACTTC. This encodes CASGYRVGETQYF.

This chain uses TRBV19 with TRBJ1-1; 8 positions match TRBD1. V lost 7 bases to trimming and J lost 0 bases; unmatched junction nucleotides: 4. The germline V gene encodes CDR1 LNHDA and CDR2 SQIVND (reference sequence). This CDR3 comprises 14 residues. CDR3: CASKGDRLNTEAFF. The DNA of the CDR3 is TGTGCCAGTAAAGGGGACAGGTTGAACACTGAAGCTTTCTTT.